One TCR beta chain is described in this entry. Its matching antigen is unknown. Per the germline V gene, CDR1 is MNHEY and CDR2 is SVGAGI. CDR3 size: 15 residues. V lost 4 bases to trimming and J lost 7 bases; unmatched junction nucleotides: 8. Combined were second doses at about 4 or about 12 weeks. Sequencing was performed with immunoSEQ multiplex PCR; in TCRdb, only in-frame clones are kept and a portion is missing. The table lists about 120,000 clones, almost 95% of them singletons. The record originates from a study of T cell responses to AZD1222 COVID-19 vaccine. General study results and limits: Repertoire sampling was restricted to post-peak T cell response timepoints. Just 5 or 6 AZD1222 recipients tested seropositive at baseline. It should be noted that donors were predominantly white British and more often female, and clonal diversity was possibly underestimated.

The chain has TRBV6-5 and TRBJ2-1; 9 nucleotides align to TRBD2. The sequencing used peripheral blood, collected 28 days after the second AZD1222 dose. The clonotype comes from an adult who received the AZD1222 COVID-19 vaccine. The CDR3 spells CASSLAGERMNEQFF. The CDR3 nucleotides are TGTGCCAGCAGTTTAGCGGGAGAAAGGATGAATGAGCAGTTCTTC.